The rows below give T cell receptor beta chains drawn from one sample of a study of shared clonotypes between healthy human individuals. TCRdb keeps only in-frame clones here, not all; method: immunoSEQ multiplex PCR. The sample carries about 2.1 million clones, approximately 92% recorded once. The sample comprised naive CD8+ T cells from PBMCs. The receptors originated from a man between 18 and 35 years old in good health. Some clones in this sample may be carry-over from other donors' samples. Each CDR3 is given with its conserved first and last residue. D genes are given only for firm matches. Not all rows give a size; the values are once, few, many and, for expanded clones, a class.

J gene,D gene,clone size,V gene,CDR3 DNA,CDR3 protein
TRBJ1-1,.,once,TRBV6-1,TGTGCCTCAGGGCCTGCTGAAGCTTTCTTT,CASGPAEAFF
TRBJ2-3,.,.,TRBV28,TGTGCCAGCAGTTTAGCCGCCTGGGGGATCACAGATACGCAGTATTTT,CASSLAAWGITDTQYF
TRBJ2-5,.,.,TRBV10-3,TGTGCCATCAAAAGGGAGACCGTCTTAAAAGAGACCCAGTACTTC,CAIKRETVLKETQYF
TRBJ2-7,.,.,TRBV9,TGTGCCAGCAGCGTTCGGGGCGACTCCTACGAGCAGTACTTC,CASSVRGDSYEQYF
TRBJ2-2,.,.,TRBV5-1,TGCGCCAGCAGCAAACCCTCCGTCCCCCCCGGGGAGCTGTTTTTT,CASSKPSVPPGELFF
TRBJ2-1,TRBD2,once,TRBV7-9,TGTGCCAGCAGCTTTAGGGCTAGCGGGAGAGAGTACAATGAGCAGTTCTTC,CASSFRASGREYNEQFF
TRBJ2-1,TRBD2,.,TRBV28,TGTGCCAGCAGTTGGGACTATAGCTCCTACAATGAGCAGTTCTTC,CASSWDYSSYNEQFF
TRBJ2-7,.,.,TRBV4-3,TGCGCCAGCAGCCAGGGTCTGCTCTACGAGCAGTACTTC,CASSQGLLYEQYF
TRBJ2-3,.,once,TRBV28,TGTGCCAGCAGTCACGGGACCGTGAGCACAGATACGCAGTATTTT,CASSHGTVSTDTQYF
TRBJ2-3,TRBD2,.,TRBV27,TGTGCCAGCTTTTCTAGCGGCGAACCCGGGGAGGGAAGCACAGATACGCAGTATTTT,CASFSSGEPGEGSTDTQYF
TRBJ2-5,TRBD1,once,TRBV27,TGTGCCAGCAGGAAACAGGGGGCTTATGAGACCCAGTACTTC,CASRKQGAYETQYF
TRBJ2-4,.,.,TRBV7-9,TGTGCCAGCAGCTCGGACCACATTCAGTACTTC,CASSSDHIQYF
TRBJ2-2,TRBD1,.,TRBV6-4,TGTGCCAGCCGGGACAGCACCGGGGAGCTGTTTTTT,CASRDSTGELFF
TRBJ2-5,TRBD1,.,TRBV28,TGTGCCAGCAGTTTTCCCACCGCGGACAGGGGTAAAAAGGAGACCCAGTACTTC,CASSFPTADRGKKETQYF
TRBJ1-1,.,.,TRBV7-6,TGTGCCAGCAGCTTAGTCCGGGGATGGATGGGTGAAGCTTTCTTT,CASSLVRGWMGEAFF
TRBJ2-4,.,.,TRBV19,TGTGCCAGTAGTATAGTGCCGGGCACCAAAAACATTCAGTACTTC,CASSIVPGTKNIQYF
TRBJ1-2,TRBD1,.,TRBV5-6,TGTGCCAGCAGCTTCGGGACAGGGTTTAATGGCTACACCTTC,CASSFGTGFNGYTF
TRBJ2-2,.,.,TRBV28,TGTGCCAGCAGCCCAACACAGGGCACGAACACCGGGGAGCTGTTTTTT,CASSPTQGTNTGELFF
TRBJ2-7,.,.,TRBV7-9,TGTGCCAGCAGCTGGCCAGGGGGGCACGAGCAGTACTTC,CASSWPGGHEQYF
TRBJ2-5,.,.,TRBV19,TGTGCCAGTAGTATTGTAGGGGACATAGAGACCCAGTACTTC,CASSIVGDIETQYF
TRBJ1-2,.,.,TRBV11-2,TGTGCCAGCAGCTTAGGTACAGCATTAGCCTATGGCTACACCTTC,CASSLGTALAYGYTF
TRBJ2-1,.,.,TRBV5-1,TGCGCCAGCAGCTTGATGGTCCACAATGAGCAGTTCTTC,CASSLMVHNEQFF
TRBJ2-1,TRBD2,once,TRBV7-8,TGTGCCAGCAGCTACCAATCCGGTACTAGCGGGAGTAATGAGCAGTTCTTC,CASSYQSGTSGSNEQFF
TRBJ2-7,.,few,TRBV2,TGTGCCAGCAGAGACAGAATGGGTTACGAGCAGTACTTC,CASRDRMGYEQYF
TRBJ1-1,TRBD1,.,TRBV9,TGTGCCAGCAGCGCCGGGACAGGGGACACTGAAGCTTTCTTT,CASSAGTGDTEAFF
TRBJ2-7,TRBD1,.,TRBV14,TGTGCCAGCACCGACAGGGAACGCTACGAGCAGTACTTC,CASTDRERYEQYF
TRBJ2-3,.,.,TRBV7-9,TGTGCCAGCAGCCACCGACCGGGCGCTAGCACAGATACGCAGTATTTT,CASSHRPGASTDTQYF
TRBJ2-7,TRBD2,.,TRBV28,TGTGCCAGCAGTTTTGTCGGGACTAGCGACGAGCAGTACTTC,CASSFVGTSDEQYF
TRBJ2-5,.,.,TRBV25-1,TGTGCCAGCAGGGTAGGGGAGACCCAGTACTTC,CASRVGETQYF
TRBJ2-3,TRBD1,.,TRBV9,TGTGCCAGCAGCGGAGCTATCTCGGGACAGTACACAGATACGCAGTATTTT,CASSGAISGQYTDTQYF
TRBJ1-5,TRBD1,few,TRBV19,TGTGCCAGTGGGGACAGGGGTTGGGAGCCCCAGCATTTT,CASGDRGWEPQHF
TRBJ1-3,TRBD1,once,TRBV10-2,TGCGCCAGCAGTCCAGGGGGCCTTGGAAACACCATATATTTT,CASSPGGLGNTIYF
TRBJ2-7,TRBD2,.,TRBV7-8,TGTGCCAGCAGCCCAAGACTAGCAGAGACCTACGAGCAGTACTTC,CASSPRLAETYEQYF
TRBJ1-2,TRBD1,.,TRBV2,TGTGCCAGCACCAGCGGGACAGAACCTAACTATGGCTACACCTTC,CASTSGTEPNYGYTF
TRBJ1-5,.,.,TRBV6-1,TGTGCCAGCAGTGAAGCATTCTTGGGCCAGCCCCAGCATTTT,CASSEAFLGQPQHF
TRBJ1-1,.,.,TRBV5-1,TGCGCCAGCAGCTACAGGGCTCCTTACACTGAAGCTTTCTTT,CASSYRAPYTEAFF
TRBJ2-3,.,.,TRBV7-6,TGTGCCAGCAGTTTGACAGATACGCAGTATTTT,CASSLTDTQYF
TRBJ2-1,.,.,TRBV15,TGTGCCACCAGGGGCCGGAGCTCCTACAATGAGCAGTTCTTC,CATRGRSSYNEQFF
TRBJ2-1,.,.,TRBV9,TGTGCCAGCAGCGTAGGGCCCGCTGTAGGGGGGAATGAGCAGTTCTTC,CASSVGPAVGGNEQFF
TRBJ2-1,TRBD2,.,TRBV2,TGTGCCAGCAGCGATCCCGGGACTACCTACAATGAGCAGTTCTTC,CASSDPGTTYNEQFF